This T cell receptor (beta chain) was recovered during a study of blood T cells in healthy people across ages. This CDR3 comprises 15 residues. The junction had 7 bases not matched to a gene; V was cut back by 4 bases and J by 4 bases. Germline V gene data show CDR1 as SGHKS and CDR2 as YYEKEE (reference sequence). Then a second PCR, running about 7 to 11 cycles, was carried out with a sample-barcoded 5' primer and a J-beta primer mix. Each CDR3 protein gets one entry after TCRdb re-called the 5' RACE reads with MiXCR. The sample holds 1.5 million to 2 million distinct CDR3 sequences, roughly two fifths seen once.

Sequencing input: blood. This clonotype originated in a human donor in good health. The chain is built from TRBV5-5 and TRBJ1-3; TRBD1 matches at 8 bases. This chain's CDR3 is CASSPDQGAGNTIYF. Written as DNA, the CDR3 is TGTGCCAGCAGCCCCGATCAGGGGGCCGGAAACACCATATATTTT.